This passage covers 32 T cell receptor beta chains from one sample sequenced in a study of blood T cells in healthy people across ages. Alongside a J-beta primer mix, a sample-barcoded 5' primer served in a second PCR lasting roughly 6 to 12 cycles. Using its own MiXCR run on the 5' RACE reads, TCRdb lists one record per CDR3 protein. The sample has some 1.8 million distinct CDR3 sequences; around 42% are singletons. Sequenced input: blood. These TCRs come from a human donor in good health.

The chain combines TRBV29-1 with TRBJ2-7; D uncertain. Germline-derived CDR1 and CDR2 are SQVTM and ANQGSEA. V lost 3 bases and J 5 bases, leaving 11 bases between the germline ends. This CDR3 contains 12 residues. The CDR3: CSVDYGVDEQYF. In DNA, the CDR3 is TGCAGCGTTGACTATGGGGTTGACGAGCAGTACTTC.

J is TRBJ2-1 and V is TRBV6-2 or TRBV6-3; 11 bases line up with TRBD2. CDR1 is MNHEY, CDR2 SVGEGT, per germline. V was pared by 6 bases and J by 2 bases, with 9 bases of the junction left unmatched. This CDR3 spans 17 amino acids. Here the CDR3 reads CASSTFLAGGTYNEQFF. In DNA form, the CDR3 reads TGTGCCAGCAGCACCTTTCTAGCGGGGGGAACCTACAATGAGCAGTTCTTC.

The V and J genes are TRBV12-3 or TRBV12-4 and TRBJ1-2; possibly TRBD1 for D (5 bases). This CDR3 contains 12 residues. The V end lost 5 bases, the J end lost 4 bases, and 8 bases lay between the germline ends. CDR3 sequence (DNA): TGTGCCAGCAGTAACACAGGCTATGGCTACACCTTC. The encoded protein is CASSNTGYGYTF.

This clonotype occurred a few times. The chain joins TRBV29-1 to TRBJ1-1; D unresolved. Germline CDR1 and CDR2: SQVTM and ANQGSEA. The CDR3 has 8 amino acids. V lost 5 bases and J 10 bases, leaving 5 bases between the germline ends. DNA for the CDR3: TGCAGCGTTCTCCCAGCTTTCTTT. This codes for CSVLPAFF.

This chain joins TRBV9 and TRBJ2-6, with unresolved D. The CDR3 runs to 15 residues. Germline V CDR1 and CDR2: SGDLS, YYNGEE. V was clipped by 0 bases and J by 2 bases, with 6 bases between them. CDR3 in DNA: TGTGCCAGCAGCGTAGGGGCAGCTGGGGCCAACGTCCTGACTTTC. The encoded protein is CASSVGAAGANVLTF.

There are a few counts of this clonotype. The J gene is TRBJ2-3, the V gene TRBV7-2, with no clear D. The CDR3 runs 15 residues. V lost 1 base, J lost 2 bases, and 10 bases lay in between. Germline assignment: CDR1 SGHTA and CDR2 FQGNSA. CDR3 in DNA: TGTGCCAGCAGCTTAGGGTCAGCCTACACAGATACGCAGTATTTT. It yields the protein CASSLGSAYTDTQYF.

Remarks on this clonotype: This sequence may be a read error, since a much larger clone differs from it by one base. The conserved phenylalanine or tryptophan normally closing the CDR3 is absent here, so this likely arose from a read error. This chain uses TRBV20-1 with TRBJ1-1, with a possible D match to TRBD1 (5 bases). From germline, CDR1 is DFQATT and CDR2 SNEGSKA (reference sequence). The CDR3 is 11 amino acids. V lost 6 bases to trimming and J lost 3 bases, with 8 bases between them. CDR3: CSAGGDTEAFL. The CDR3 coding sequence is TGCAGTGCGGGGGGGGACACTGAAGCTTTCCTT.

The CDR3 DNA reads TGTGCCAGCAGTAGCTTCCCGAGAGACCATGGCTACACCTTC. It specifies CASSSFPRDHGYTF. V and J are TRBV6-5 and TRBJ1-2; no clear D gene. Germline assignment: CDR1 MNHEY and CDR2 SVGAGI. Trimming took 5 bases from V and 6 from J, leaving 16 bases between them. There are 14 residues in the CDR3.

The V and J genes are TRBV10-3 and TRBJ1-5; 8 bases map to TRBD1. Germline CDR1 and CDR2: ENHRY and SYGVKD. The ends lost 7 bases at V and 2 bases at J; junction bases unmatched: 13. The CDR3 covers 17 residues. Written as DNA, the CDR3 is TGTGCCATCAAATCGGGAGGCGGGGGACAGGGCAATCAGCCCCAGCATTTT. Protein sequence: CAIKSGGGGQGNQPQHF.

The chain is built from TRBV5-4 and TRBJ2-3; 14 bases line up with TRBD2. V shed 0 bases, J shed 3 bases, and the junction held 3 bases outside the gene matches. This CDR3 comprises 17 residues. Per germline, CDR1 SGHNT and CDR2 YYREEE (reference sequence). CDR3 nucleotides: TGTGCCAGCAGCTTGGACGGGACTAGCGGGGGAACAGATACGCAGTATTTT. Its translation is CASSLDGTSGGTDTQYF.

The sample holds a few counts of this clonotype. The CDR3 nucleotides read TGTGCCAGCAGAAAACAGACGAACACTGAAGCTTTCTTT. Translating gives CASRKQTNTEAFF. The chain joins TRBV11-2 to TRBJ1-1; D unclear. This CDR3 contains 13 residues. Trimming stripped 6 bases from V and 1 base from J, with 9 bases between. From germline, CDR1 is SGHAT and CDR2 FQNNGV.

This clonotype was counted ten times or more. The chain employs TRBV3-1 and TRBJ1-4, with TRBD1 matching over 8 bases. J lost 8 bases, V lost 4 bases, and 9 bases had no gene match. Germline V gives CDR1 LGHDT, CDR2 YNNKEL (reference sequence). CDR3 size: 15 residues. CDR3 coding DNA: TGTGCCAGCAGCCCCCGGGGACAGGTCGGCGAAAAACTGTTTTTT. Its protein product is CASSPRGQVGEKLFF.

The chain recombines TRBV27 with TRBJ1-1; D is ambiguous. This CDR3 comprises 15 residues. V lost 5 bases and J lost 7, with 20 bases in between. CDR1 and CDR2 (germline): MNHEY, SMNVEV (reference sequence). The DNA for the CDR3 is TGTGCCAGCAGTCCCTACGGGCCCCCGAAGGTTGAAGCTTTCTTT. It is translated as CASSPYGPPKVEAFF.

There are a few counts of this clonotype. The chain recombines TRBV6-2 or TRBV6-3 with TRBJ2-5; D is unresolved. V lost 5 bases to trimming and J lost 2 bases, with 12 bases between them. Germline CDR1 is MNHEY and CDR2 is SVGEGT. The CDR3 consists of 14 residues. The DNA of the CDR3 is TGTGCCAGCAGTCCCCTCACCCTACAAGAGACCCAGTACTTC. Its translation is CASSPLTLQETQYF.

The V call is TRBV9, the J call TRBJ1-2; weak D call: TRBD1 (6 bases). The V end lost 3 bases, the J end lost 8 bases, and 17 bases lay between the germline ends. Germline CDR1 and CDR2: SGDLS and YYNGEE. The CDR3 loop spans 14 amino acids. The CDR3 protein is CASSEGGAPAGYTF. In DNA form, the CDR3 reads TGTGCCAGCAGCGAGGGGGGTGCCCCCGCAGGCTACACCTTC.

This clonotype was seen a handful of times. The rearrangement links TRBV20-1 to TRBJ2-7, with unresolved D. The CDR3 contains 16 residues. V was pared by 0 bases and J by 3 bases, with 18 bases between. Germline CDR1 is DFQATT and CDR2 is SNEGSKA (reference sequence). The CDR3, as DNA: TGCAGTGCTAGAGATTTTGCGCGTGTCAGCAGCTACGAGCAGTACTTC. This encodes CSARDFARVSSYEQYF.

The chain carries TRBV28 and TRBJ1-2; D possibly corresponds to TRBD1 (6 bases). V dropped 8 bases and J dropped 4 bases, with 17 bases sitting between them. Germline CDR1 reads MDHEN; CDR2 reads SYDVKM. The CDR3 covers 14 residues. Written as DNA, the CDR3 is TGTGCCAGCGCCCCGGCAGGGGCGGGCTATGGCTACACCTTC. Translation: CASAPAGAGYGYTF.

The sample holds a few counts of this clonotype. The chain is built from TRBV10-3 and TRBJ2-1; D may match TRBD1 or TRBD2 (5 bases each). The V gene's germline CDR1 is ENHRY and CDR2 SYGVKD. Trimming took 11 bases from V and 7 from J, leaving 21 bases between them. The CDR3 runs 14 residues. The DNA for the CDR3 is TGTGCCGCAAACCAAGGGACGAACGAGAATGAGCAGTTCTTC. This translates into CAANQGTNENEQFF.

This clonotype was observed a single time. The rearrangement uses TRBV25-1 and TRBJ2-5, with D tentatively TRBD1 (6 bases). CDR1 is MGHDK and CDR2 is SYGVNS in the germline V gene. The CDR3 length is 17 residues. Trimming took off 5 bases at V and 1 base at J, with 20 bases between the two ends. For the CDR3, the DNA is TGTGCCAGCAGTCCTCGTTCTAGGGACACCTTCCAAGAGACCCAGTACTTC. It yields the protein CASSPRSRDTFQETQYF. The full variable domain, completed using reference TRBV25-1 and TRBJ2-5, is EADIYQTPRYLVIGTGKKITLECSQTMGHDKMYWYQQDPGMELHLIHYSYGVNSTEKGDLSSESTVSRIRTEHFPLTLESARPSHTSQYLCASSPRSRDTFQETQYFGPGTRLLVL.

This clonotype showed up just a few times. CDR3 region: CASSFGSREQFF. CDR3 in DNA: TGTGCCAGCAGCTTTGGATCGCGGGAGCAGTTCTTC. The chain joins TRBV7-9 to TRBJ2-1; D is unresolved. The CDR3 consists of 12 residues. The V and J ends lost 3 bases and 10 bases respectively, with 10 bases between them. Germline V lookup: CDR1 SEHNR, CDR2 FQNEAQ (reference sequence).

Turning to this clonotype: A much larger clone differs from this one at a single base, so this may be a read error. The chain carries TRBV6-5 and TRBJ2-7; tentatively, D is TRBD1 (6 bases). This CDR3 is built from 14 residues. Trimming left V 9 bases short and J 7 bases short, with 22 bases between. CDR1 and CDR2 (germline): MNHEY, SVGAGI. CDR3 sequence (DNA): TGTGCCAGTCAACGGGACAAGGCGACCAATGAGCAGTACTTC. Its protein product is CASQRDKATNEQYF.

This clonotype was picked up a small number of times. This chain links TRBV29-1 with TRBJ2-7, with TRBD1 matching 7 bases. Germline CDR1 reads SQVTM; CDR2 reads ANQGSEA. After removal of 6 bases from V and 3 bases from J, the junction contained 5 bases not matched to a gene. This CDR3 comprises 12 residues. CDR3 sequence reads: CSVLQGVYEQYF. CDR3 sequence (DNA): TGCAGCGTACTTCAGGGGGTCTACGAGCAGTACTTC.

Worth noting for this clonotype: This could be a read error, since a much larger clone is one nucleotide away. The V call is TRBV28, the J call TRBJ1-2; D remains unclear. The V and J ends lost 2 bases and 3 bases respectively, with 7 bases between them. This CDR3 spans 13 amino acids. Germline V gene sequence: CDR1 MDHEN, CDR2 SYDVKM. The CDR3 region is CASSLMSDYGYTF. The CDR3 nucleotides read TGTGCCAGCAGTTTAATGTCAGACTATGGCTACACCTTC.

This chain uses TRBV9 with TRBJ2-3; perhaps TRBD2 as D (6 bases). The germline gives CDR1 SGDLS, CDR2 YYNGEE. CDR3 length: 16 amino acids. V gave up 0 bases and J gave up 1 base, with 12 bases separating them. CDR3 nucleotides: TGTGCCAGCAGCGTAGTTTCGCGGGGAGGCACAGATACGCAGTATTTT. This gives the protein CASSVVSRGGTDTQYF. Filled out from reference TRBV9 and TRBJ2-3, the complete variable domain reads DSGVTQTPKHLITATGQRVTLRCSPRSGDLSVYWYQQSLDQGLQFLIQYYNGEERAKGNILERFSAQQFPDLHSELNLSSLELGDSALYFCASSVVSRGGTDTQYFGPGTRLTVL.

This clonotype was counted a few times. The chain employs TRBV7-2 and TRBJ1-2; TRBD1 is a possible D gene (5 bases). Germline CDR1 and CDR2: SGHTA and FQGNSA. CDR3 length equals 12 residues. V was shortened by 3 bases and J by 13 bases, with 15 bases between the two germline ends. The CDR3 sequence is CASSFNPSTVTF. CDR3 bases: TGTGCCAGCAGCTTCAACCCGTCGACAGTCACCTTC.

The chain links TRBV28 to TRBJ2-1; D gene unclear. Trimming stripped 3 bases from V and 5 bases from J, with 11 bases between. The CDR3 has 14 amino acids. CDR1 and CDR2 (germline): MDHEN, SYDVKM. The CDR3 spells CASSFRSRNNEQFF. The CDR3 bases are TGTGCCAGCAGTTTTAGGTCCAGGAACAATGAGCAGTTCTTC.

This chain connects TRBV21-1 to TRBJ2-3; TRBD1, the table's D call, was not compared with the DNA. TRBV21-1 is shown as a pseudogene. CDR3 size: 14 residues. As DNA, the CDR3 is TGTGCCAGCAGCAAAAGGGACAGGGAATATACGCAGTATTTT. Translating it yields CASSKRDREYTQYF.

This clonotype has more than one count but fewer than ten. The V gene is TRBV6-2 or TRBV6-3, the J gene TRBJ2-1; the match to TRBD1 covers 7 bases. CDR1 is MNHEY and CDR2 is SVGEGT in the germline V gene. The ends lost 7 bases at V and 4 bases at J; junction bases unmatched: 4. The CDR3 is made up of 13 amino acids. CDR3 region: CASKGTAYNEQFF. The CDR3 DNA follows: TGTGCCAGCAAGGGGACAGCGTACAATGAGCAGTTCTTC.

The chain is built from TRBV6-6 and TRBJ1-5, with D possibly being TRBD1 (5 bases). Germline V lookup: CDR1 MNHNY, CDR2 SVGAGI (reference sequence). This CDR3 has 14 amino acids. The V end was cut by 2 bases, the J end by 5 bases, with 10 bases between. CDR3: CASSYVGDHQPQHF. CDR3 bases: TGTGCCAGCAGTTACGTAGGGGATCATCAGCCCCAGCATTTT.

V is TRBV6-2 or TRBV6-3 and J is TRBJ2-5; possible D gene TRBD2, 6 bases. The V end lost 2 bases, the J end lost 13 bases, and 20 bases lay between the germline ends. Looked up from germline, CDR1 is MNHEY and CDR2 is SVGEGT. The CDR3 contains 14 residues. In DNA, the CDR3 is TGTGCCAGCAGTTACGCAAACCCGGGACGGGGGTCGTACTTC. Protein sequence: CASSYANPGRGSYF.

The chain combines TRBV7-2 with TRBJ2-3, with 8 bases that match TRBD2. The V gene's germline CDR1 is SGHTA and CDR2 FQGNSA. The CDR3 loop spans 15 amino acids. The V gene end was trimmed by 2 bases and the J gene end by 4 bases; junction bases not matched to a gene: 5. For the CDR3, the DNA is TGTGCCAGCAGCTTACCGGGGGGGCGATCAGATACGCAGTATTTT. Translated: CASSLPGGRSDTQYF.

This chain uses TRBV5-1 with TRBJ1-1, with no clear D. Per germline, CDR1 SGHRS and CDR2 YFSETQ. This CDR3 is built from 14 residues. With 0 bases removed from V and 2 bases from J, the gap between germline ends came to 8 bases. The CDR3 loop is CASSLDRINTEAFF. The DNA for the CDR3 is TGCGCCAGCAGCTTGGACAGAATTAACACTGAAGCTTTCTTT.